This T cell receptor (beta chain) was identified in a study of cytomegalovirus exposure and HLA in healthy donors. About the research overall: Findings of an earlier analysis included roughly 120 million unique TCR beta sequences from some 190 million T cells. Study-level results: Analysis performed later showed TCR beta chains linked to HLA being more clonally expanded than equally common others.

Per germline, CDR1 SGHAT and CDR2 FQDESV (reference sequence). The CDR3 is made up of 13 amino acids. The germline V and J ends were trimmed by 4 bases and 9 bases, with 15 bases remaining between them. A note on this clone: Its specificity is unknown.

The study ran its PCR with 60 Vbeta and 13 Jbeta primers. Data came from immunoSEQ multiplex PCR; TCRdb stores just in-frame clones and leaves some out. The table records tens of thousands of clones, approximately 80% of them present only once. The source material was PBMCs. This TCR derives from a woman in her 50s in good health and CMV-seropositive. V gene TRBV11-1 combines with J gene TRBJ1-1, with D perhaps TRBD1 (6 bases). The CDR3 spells CASSSAGVVKAFF. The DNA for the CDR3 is TGTGCCAGCAGCTCGGCAGGGGTCGTCAAAGCTTTCTTT.